The rows below give T cell receptor beta chains drawn from one sample of a study of CD8+ T cells in alopecia areata. Sequenced by immunoSEQ multiplex PCR; TCRdb stores in-frame clones only, minus some. Seen here are around 120,000 clones, around 60% observed once, and the top ten hold more than 5%. The source was CD4+ T cells sorted from blood, collected at week 4, from a patient treated with tofacitinib. These receptors were obtained from a human donor with alopecia areata. Each CDR3 is given with its conserved first and last residue. Fields, in order: CDR3 length, D gene, J gene, V gene, clone size, CDR3 DNA, CDR3 protein. D genes are given only for firm matches. Size is omitted from some rows. Given values are once, few, many or a class for expanded clones.

12 NA TRBJ1-2 TRBV19 few TGTGCCAGTAGAGTCGGCATTCTTGGCTACACCTTC CASRVGILGYTF
11 NA TRBJ1-2 TRBV29-1 once TGCAGCGTTGACAAAGCTAGTGGCTACACCTTC CSVDKASGYTF
14 TRBD1 TRBJ1-2 TRBV30 few TGTGCCTGGACCCGGACAGGCCAGAGTGGCGGCTACACCTTC CAWTRTGQSGGYTF
12 TRBD1 TRBJ1-1 TRBV25-1 NA TGTGCCAGCAGTGACTTAGACAGGGTGGCTTTCTTT CASSDLDRVAFF
16 NA TRBJ1-3 TRBV27 NA TGTGCCAGCAGTTTATATCCGGACCCGACCCGAAACACCATATATTTT CASSLYPDPTRNTIYF
15 TRBD2 TRBJ2-7 TRBV28 NA TGTGCCAGCAGGTTAACCGGGACTAGGAGTTCCGAGCAGTACTTC CASRLTGTRSSEQYF
15 TRBD2 TRBJ2-1 TRBV27 NA TGTGCCAGCATTGAGAGCGGGAGGGCCTACAATGAGCAGTTCTTC CASIESGRAYNEQFF
15 NA TRBJ2-5 TRBV7-2 NA TGTGCCAGCAGCTCGCAATGGGGCCCCCAAGAGACCCAGTACTTC CASSSQWGPQETQYF
13 NA TRBJ1-1 TRBV29-1 NA TGCAGCGCCGAGACCAGGAGAAACACTGAAGCTTTCTTT CSAETRRNTEAFF
13 NA TRBJ2-4 TRBV5-6 once TGTGCCAGCAGCCACCTACAGGGAAACATTCAGTACTTC CASSHLQGNIQYF
15 NA TRBJ1-5 TRBV30 NA TGTGCCTGGAGCAGGGACAACTATAGCAATCAGCCCCAGCATTTT CAWSRDNYSNQPQHF
13 TRBD1 TRBJ2-5 TRBV11-2 NA TGTGCCAGCAGCCGGGACAGCCAAGAGACCCAGTACTTC CASSRDSQETQYF
13 NA TRBJ2-2 TRBV5-1 few TGCGCCAGCAGCCTTAGGGACACCGGGGAGCTGTTTTTT CASSLRDTGELFF
15 TRBD2 TRBJ2-3 TRBV29-1 NA TGCAGCGTTCACCCACTAGCGGGGGCGGCAGATACGCAGTATTTT CSVHPLAGAADTQYF
14 NA TRBJ2-5 TRBV12-5 NA TGTGCTAGTGGTTTGGACAGTTTTCGGGAGACCCAGTACTTC CASGLDSFRETQYF
14 NA TRBJ1-2 TRBV5-4 NA TGTGCCAGCAGCTTGGGTCAGGTTGAAGGTGGCTACACCTTC CASSLGQVEGGYTF
16 TRBD2 TRBJ2-1 TRBV5-4 NA TGTGCCAGCAGCTGGAACCCGACTAGCGGGAGAAATGAGCAGTTCTTC CASSWNPTSGRNEQFF
13 TRBD1 TRBJ1-5 TRBV29-1 NA TGCAGCGTGGGACAGGGGAAGGATCAGCCCCAGCATTTT CSVGQGKDQPQHF
13 NA TRBJ2-1 TRBV5-1 NA TGCGCCAGCAGCTTGTACGCGGGCTATGAGCAGTTCTTC CASSLYAGYEQFF
14 NA TRBJ1-5 TRBV5-4 few TGTGCCAGCAGCATGGACAGTCAAAATCAGCCCCAGCATTTT CASSMDSQNQPQHF
15 TRBD2 TRBJ2-1 TRBV5-1 NA TGCGCCAGCCGACCCGCGGGGGGGCCCGGGTATGAGCAGTTCTTC CASRPAGGPGYEQFF
13 NA TRBJ1-2 TRBV6-5 once TGTGCCAGCAGTTACTCGATGAACTATGGCTACACCTTC CASSYSMNYGYTF
12 NA TRBJ2-4 TRBV19 NA TGTGCCAGTAGTATTGGGGACAACATTCAGTACTTC CASSIGDNIQYF
12 NA TRBJ1-1 TRBV14 NA TGTGCCAGCAGCCACCCGAATACTGAAGCTTTCTTT CASSHPNTEAFF
15 NA TRBJ1-5 TRBV5-1 NA TGCGCCAGCAGCTTGGATAGCGGTAGCAATCAGCCCCAGCATTTT CASSLDSGSNQPQHF
16 NA TRBJ2-7 TRBV30 NA TGTGCCTGGAGTGTACCCCGGGACCCCGGAACCTACGAGCAGTACTTC CAWSVPRDPGTYEQYF
14 TRBD2 TRBJ2-1 TRBV5-4 NA TGTGCCAGCAGCTTGTTCAGCGGGAGTGGTGAGCAGTTCTTC CASSLFSGSGEQFF
13 NA TRBJ1-1 TRBV6-1 NA TGTGCCAGCAGTCCTACTGACATAACTGAAGCTTTCTTT CASSPTDITEAFF
15 TRBD1 TRBJ1-1 TRBV7-8 few TGTGCCAGCGTAAATACTCGGGACAGAAACACTGAAGCTTTCTTT CASVNTRDRNTEAFF
15 NA TRBJ2-2 TRBV7-6 NA TGTGCCAGCAGCTCGCTAGCTCCGAACACCGGGGAGCTGTTTTTT CASSSLAPNTGELFF
18 TRBD2 TRBJ2-6 TRBV9 few TGTGCCAGCAGCGTAGATCGGCGGGAGAGCTCTGGGGCCAACGTCCTGACTTTC CASSVDRRESSGANVLTF
15 NA TRBJ2-1 TRBV30 NA TGTGCCTGGAGTGTAGGATCAGGGACCTACAATGAGCAGTTCTTC CAWSVGSGTYNEQFF
15 TRBD1 TRBJ2-3 TRBV2 once TGTGCCAGCAGTCACCCGGGACAGGGCACAGATACGCAGTATTTT CASSHPGQGTDTQYF
15 TRBD1 TRBJ1-2 TRBV7-2 NA TGTGCCAGCAGCGCACGGACAGGGGGCCTTTATGGCTACACCTTC CASSARTGGLYGYTF
15 TRBD2 TRBJ2-1 TRBV7-3 NA TGTGCCAGCAGCTGGAGACTAGCGGGAGAGAATGAGCAGTTCTTC CASSWRLAGENEQFF
15 TRBD2 TRBJ2-2 TRBV5-6 few TGTGCCAGCAGCTACGGGACTATTCACACCGGGGAGCTGTTTTTT CASSYGTIHTGELFF
15 TRBD2 TRBJ2-5 TRBV2 NA TGTGCCAGCGCGCCCATGACTAGCGGGCAAGAGACCCAGTACTTC CASAPMTSGQETQYF